This T cell receptor beta chain emerged from a study of tumor and adjacent non-tumor tissue in lung cancer. Study-wide background: Aged roughly 30 to 85 years, patients included under 13 men and roughly five women with stage I to III disease. Points from the study as a whole: Patients with more diverse tumor TCRs had worse survival. Top 100 clones took a larger repertoire share in normal lung.

CDR3 size: 15 residues. Trimming took 9 bases from V and 5 from J, leaving 20 bases between them. Germline assignment: CDR1 SGHKS and CDR2 YYEKEE (reference sequence). Details on this clonotype: Its antigen is currently unknown.

This sample's RNA came from whole unsorted tissue. Distant lung tissue was collected more than 3 cm away from the tumor edge. Donors were chemotherapy-naive, newly diagnosed lung cancer surgical patients in China, August–late 2014. A modified ARM-PCR protocol with three rounds of nested PCR amplified TCRbeta. MiXCR, run by TCRdb on the multiplex PCR reads, gives a single entry per CDR3 protein. The sample includes 90,000 to 100,000 distinct CDR3 sequences, 80% of them seen just once. Material for sequencing was distant non-tumor lung tissue. The sequence was obtained from a man aged 55 to 69 with small cell lung cancer. V usage is TRBV5-5 and J usage is TRBJ2-2; weak D call: TRBD2 (6 bases). The CDR3 is CAITHQGLRTGELFF. Here the CDR3 DNA reads TGTGCCATCACCCATCAGGGACTGAGAACCGGGGAGCTGTTTTTT.